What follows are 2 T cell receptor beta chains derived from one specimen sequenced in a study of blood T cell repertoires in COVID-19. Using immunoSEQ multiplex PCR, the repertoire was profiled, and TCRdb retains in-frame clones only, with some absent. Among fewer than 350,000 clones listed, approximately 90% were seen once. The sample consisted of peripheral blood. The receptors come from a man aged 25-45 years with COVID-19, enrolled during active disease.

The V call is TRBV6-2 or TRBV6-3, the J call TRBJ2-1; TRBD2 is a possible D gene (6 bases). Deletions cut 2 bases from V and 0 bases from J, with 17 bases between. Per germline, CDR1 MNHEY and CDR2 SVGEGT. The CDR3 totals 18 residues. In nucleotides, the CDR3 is TGTGCCAGCAGTTACCACTGGATGGCGGGGAGCTCCTACAATGAGCAGTTCTTC. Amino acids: CASSYHWMAGSSYNEQFF.

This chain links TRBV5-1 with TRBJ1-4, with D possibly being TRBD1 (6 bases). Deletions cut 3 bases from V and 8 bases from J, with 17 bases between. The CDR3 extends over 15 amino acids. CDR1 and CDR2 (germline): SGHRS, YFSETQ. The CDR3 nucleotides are TGCGCCAGCAGCTCGCGGGCAGGGGTAGAGGAAAAACTGTTTTTT. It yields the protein CASSSRAGVEEKLFF.